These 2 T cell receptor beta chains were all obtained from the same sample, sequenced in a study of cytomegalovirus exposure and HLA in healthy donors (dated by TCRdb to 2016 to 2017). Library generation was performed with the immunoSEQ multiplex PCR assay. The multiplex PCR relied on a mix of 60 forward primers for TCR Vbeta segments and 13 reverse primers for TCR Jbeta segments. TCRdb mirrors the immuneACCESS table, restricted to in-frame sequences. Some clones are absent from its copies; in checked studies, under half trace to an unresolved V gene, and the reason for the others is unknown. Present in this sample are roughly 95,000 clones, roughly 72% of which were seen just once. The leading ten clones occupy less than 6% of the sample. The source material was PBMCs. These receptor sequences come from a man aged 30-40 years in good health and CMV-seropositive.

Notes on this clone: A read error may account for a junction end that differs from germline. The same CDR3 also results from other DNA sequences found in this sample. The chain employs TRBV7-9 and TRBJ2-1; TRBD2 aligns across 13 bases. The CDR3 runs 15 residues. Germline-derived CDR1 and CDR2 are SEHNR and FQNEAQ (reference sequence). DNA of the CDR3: TGTGCTAGCAGACCACTAGCGGGAGGGTCCAATGAGCAGTTCTTC. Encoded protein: CASRPLAGGSNEQFF.

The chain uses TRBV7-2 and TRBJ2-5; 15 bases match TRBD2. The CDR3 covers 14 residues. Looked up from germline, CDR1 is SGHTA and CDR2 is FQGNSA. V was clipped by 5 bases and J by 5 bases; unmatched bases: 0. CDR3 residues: CASSGTSGGETQYF. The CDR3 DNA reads TGTGCCAGCAGCGGGACTAGCGGGGGGGAGACCCAGTACTTC.